This passage covers 15 T cell receptor beta chains from one sample sequenced in a study of blood T cells in healthy people across ages. The authors ran a second PCR of about 6 to 11 cycles using a sample-barcoded 5' primer and a J-beta primer mix. TCRdb fed the 5' RACE reads into MiXCR, producing one record per CDR3 protein. This repertoire shows approximately 820,000 distinct CDR3 sequences, about 42% found once; its top ten account for under 20%. Specimen: blood. These receptor sequences come from a man between 60 and 70 years old in good health.

The rearrangement joins TRBV27 to TRBJ2-1; 8 bases agree with TRBD2. Trimming at V came to 3 bases and at J to 2 bases, leaving 3 bases not matched to a gene. Germline V lookup: CDR1 MNHEY, CDR2 SMNVEV (reference sequence). There are 15 residues in the CDR3. The CDR3 nucleotides are TGTGCCAGCAGTTTGGAGCGGGGGCCCTACAATGAGCAGTTCTTC. Residues: CASSLERGPYNEQFF.

This clonotype appeared many times. The chain uses TRBV7-9 and TRBJ2-1; D tentatively fits TRBD1 or TRBD2 (5 bases each). The CDR3 is 12 residues long. Germline assignment: CDR1 SEHNR and CDR2 FQNEAQ (reference sequence). Trimming stripped 5 bases from V and 10 bases from J, with 12 bases between. The CDR3 protein is CASSGGVKEQFF. The CDR3 bases are TGTGCCAGCAGCGGGGGTGTGAAGGAGCAGTTCTTC.

This clonotype occurred a few times. Here the CDR3 reads CSASPGTGGLEQYF. The CDR3 DNA reads TGCAGTGCTTCACCCGGGACAGGTGGCTTGGAGCAGTACTTC. The rearrangement links TRBV20-1 to TRBJ2-7; 8 bases match TRBD1. From germline, CDR1 is DFQATT and CDR2 SNEGSKA (reference sequence). Germline trimming cut 5 bases from V and 7 bases from J; bases unmatched to any gene: 13. The CDR3 runs to 14 residues.

The sample holds one count of this clonotype. A read error may explain this, as a much larger clone is one base away. This chain uses TRBV7-2 with TRBJ2-4, with D perhaps matching TRBD1 (6 bases). The length of the CDR3 is 13 residues. CDR1 and CDR2 from the germline V gene are SGHTA and FQGNSA. Trimming pared 5 bases from V and 8 bases from J, leaving 13 bases between. CDR3 residues: CASSQDSWDIQYF. In DNA form, the CDR3 reads TGTGCCAGCAGCCAGGACAGCTGGGACATTCAGTACTTC.

This clonotype was counted a few times. The V gene is TRBV20-1, the J gene TRBJ2-3; D ambiguous. There are 13 residues in the CDR3. Trimming shortened V by 3 bases and J by 3 bases, and 10 bases separated the two germline ends. Germline CDR1 DFQATT, CDR2 SNEGSKA (reference sequence). The CDR3 nucleotides read TGCAGTGCTAGGGCTGCCAAAACAGATACGCAGTATTTT. Its protein is CSARAAKTDTQYF.

The rearrangement uses TRBV29-1 and TRBJ2-5, with D possibly being TRBD2 (5 bases). CDR3 length: 13 residues. Trimming removed 4 bases from V and 5 bases from J, with 14 bases in between. The V gene's germline CDR1 is SQVTM and CDR2 ANQGSEA. In nucleotides, the CDR3 is TGCAGCGTTGTGGCGGTGCCGGGGGAGACCCAGTACTTC. This encodes CSVVAVPGETQYF.

The genes are TRBV7-2 and TRBJ2-4; D is uncertain. From germline, CDR1 is SGHTA and CDR2 FQGNSA. The CDR3 has 15 amino acids. Trimming pared 4 bases from V and 8 bases from J, leaving 18 bases between. For the CDR3, the DNA is TGTGCCAGCAGCTCCGGACGGACGGTTCTGGACATTCAGTACTTC. Its translation: CASSSGRTVLDIQYF.

There are a few counts of this clonotype. The chain uses TRBV12-3 or TRBV12-4 and TRBJ2-4; D is possibly TRBD2 (5 bases). The CDR3 totals 15 residues. V lost 7 bases and J 0 bases, leaving 13 bases between the germline ends. In DNA form, the CDR3 reads TGTGCCAGCAATAGTTACGGGGTAGCCAAAAACATTCAGTACTTC. This codes for CASNSYGVAKNIQYF.

This chain uses TRBV20-1 with TRBJ2-5; maybe TRBD2 (6 bases). Trimming took off 3 bases at V and 1 base at J, with 15 bases between the two ends. This CDR3 contains 15 residues. Per germline, CDR1 DFQATT and CDR2 SNEGSKA (reference sequence). CDR3 nucleotide sequence: TGCAGTGCTAGTGGTGCTCGGGAGTTCCAAGAGACCCAGTACTTC. Protein sequence: CSASGAREFQETQYF.

The V gene is TRBV20-1, the J gene TRBJ2-3; D not resolved. V lost 6 bases and J lost 4, with 5 bases in between. The CDR3 runs to 10 residues. The germline gives CDR1 DFQATT, CDR2 SNEGSKA (reference sequence). CDR3 region: CSAFSDTQYF. CDR3 DNA sequence: TGCAGTGCCTTCTCAGATACGCAGTATTTT.

The gene calls are TRBV20-1 and TRBJ2-5; possibly TRBD2 for D (6 bases). Per germline, CDR1 DFQATT and CDR2 SNEGSKA (reference sequence). The CDR3 length is 19 residues. V was cut by 6 bases and J by 4 bases, with 33 bases left in between. The CDR3 sequence: CSALHEGTGGPIVGETQYF. CDR3 nucleotides: TGCAGTGCCCTTCATGAAGGGACTGGCGGACCTATTGTTGGAGAGACCCAGTACTTC.

This clonotype occurred a few times. This chain links TRBV20-1 with TRBJ1-6, with 8 bases that match TRBD1. Germline V gives CDR1 DFQATT, CDR2 SNEGSKA (reference sequence). The V segment lost 0 bases and the J segment 3 bases; nucleotides outside the gene matches: 7. The CDR3 sequence is 17 residues long. In DNA, the CDR3 is TGCAGTGCTAGAGATCAGCCCGGACAGGGCTATAATTCACCCCTCCACTTT. It translates to CSARDQPGQGYNSPLHF.

The chain joins TRBV6-1 to TRBJ2-7; perhaps TRBD2 as D (6 bases). The CDR3 spans 12 residues. The germline V gene has CDR1 MNHNS and CDR2 SASEGT. With 7 bases removed from V and 6 bases from J, the gap between germline ends came to 13 bases. CDR3 residues: CASTWQGGEQYF. CDR3 coding DNA: TGTGCCAGCACGTGGCAGGGAGGCGAGCAGTACTTC.

This clonotype has more than one count but fewer than ten. The CDR3 DNA reads as TGCGCCAGCAGCCAAGGGACAGGGGTTGGGGACGAGCAGTACTTC. Protein: CASSQGTGVGDEQYF. The chain has TRBV4-3 and TRBJ2-7, with 9 bases aligning to TRBD1. CDR1 LGHNA and CDR2 YSLEER come from the germline V gene. The CDR3 contains 15 residues. The junction had 6 bases not matched to a gene; V was cut back by 1 base and J by 5 bases.

This clonotype was counted between two and nine times. This chain connects TRBV3-1 to TRBJ2-1; no firm D call. The CDR3 has 15 residues. Trimming left V 0 bases short and J 7 bases short, with 13 bases between. Germline V gene sequence: CDR1 LGHDT, CDR2 YNNKEL (reference sequence). The CDR3 DNA sequence: TGTGCCAGCAGCCAAGATCTCAGGACGGCGAATGAGCAGTTCTTC. It codes for CASSQDLRTANEQFF.